These T cell receptor beta chains were read from a single sample in a study of OX40 agonist ivuxolimab in advanced cancers. Libraries were prepared by immunoSEQ multiplex PCR; TCRdb keeps only in-frame clonotypes and omits some of them. The sample consists of 40,000 or so clones, more than 75% of them appearing once. The sequences come from CD4+ or CD8+ T cells sorted from blood, collected in a trial of the OX40 agonist ivuxolimab. These receptors came from an adult with an advanced solid tumor such as melanoma, head and neck, liver or kidney cancer. CDR3s leave out the opening cysteine and the closing phenylalanine or tryptophan.

cdr3_length,v_call,j_call,cdr3_aa
13,TRBV15,TRBJ1-4,ATSRSWTGNEKLF
11,TRBV6-6,TRBJ2-5,ATLRGPEETQY
11,TRBV7-2,TRBJ1-2,ASSSSPGVGYT
11,TRBV7-2,TRBJ2-7,ASSSRRAYEQY
13,TRBV19,TRBJ2-1,ASSRARSSYNEQF
11,TRBV30,TRBJ2-2,AGVAGVTGELF
11,TRBV18,TRBJ1-2,ASSPGQGDGYT
14,TRBV28,TRBJ1-2,ASSLASGISIYGYT
16,TRBV10-3,TRBJ2-6,AITEGRTGSSGANVLT
12,TRBV5-1,TRBJ1-1,ASSPIGQNTEAF
10,TRBV5-4,TRBJ2-7,ASSLPREEQY
11,TRBV5-1,TRBJ1-2,ASSREGYYGYT
13,TRBV10-3,TRBJ2-7,AISESGPRAREQY
13,TRBV5-4,TRBJ2-1,ASSPLAGVRGEQF
13,TRBV6-5,TRBJ1-4,ASSYKDRGNEKLF
11,TRBV21-1,TRBJ2-1,ARVQGSYNEQF
12,TRBV6-6,TRBJ1-5,ASSLHRDDQPQH
14,TRBV7-2,TRBJ1-2,ASSLEGGQVNYGYT
13,TRBV12-5,TRBJ1-5,ASGNRGLSNQPQH
12,TRBV11-2,TRBJ1-1,ASSTNTQGGEAF
11,TRBV18,TRBJ2-1,ASSGGPYNEQF
13,TRBV7-9,TRBJ1-6,ASSLWEGSNSPLH
11,TRBV6-6,TRBJ2-1,ASSYGLTNEQF
11,TRBV7-2,TRBJ2-2,ASSRDRTGELF
15,TRBV28,TRBJ2-5,ASSLRTSGRGWETQY
11,TRBV2,TRBJ2-5,ASRGTAQETQY
12,TRBV28,TRBJ1-6,ASTFANGGSPLH
11,TRBV7-9,TRBJ1-4,ASRDRANEKLF
11,TRBV28,TRBJ2-7,ASSLQGTYEQY
12,TRBV5-1,TRBJ1-4,ASSQTGEREKLF
12,TRBV30,TRBJ1-6,AWTRSSYNSPLH
13,TRBV10-3,TRBJ2-7,AISDRGTGAYEQY
12,TRBV10-2,TRBJ1-3,ASSRGADGNTIY
12,TRBV5-1,TRBJ1-1,ASSPRTANTEAF
12,TRBV7-2,TRBJ1-1,ASSQYLGDTEAF
14,TRBV6-6,TRBJ2-7,ASSGGVGWGTYEQY
12,TRBV19,TRBJ2-6,ASNQGTGANVLT
12,TRBV5-6,TRBJ2-7,ASSFGRPAYEQY
10,TRBV11-3,TRBJ2-1,ASSLWENEQF
12,TRBV6-5,TRBJ2-7,ASSYQPLRGEQY
10,TRBV27,TRBJ1-5,ASSLNGQPQH
15,TRBV5-4,TRBJ2-5,ASSLSTGTNYRETQY
12,TRBV14,TRBJ2-1,ASSQARPAGEQF